The 14 T cell receptor beta chains below were found in one sample sequenced in a study of response to subunit inactivated influenza vaccine. TCRdb called the RT-PCR reads again in MiXCR, with one record for every CDR3 protein. The data contain about 500,000 distinct CDR3 sequences, approximately 15% of them singletons. Sequences were derived from CD4+ T cells sorted from PBMCs, sampled less than 25 months after vaccination. Receptors were obtained from a man between 50 and 69 years old who received an inactivated influenza vaccine.

The table lists this clonotype with a few counts. The CDR3 here is CASSIQGAGQETQYF. The CDR3 DNA reads TGTGCCAGCTCAATCCAGGGGGCTGGGCAAGAGACCCAGTACTTC. The V gene is TRBV18, the J gene TRBJ2-5; 8 nucleotides match TRBD1. Unmatched junction bases numbered 7, after V lost 5 bases and J lost 2 bases. CDR3 size: 15 residues. Germline values: CDR1 KGHSH, CDR2 LQKENI. The complete variable domain, with remaining parts taken from reference TRBV18 and TRBJ2-5, reads NAGVMQNPRHLVRRRGQEARLRCSPMKGHSHVYWYRQLPEEGLKFMVYLQKENIIDESGMPKERFSAEFPKEGPSILRIQQVVRGDSAAYFCASSIQGAGQETQYFGPGTRLLVL.

This clonotype has only a few counts. The chain joins TRBV7-8 to TRBJ2-1; 9 nucleotides match TRBD2. Germline lookup yields CDR1 SGHVS and CDR2 FQNEAQ. The CDR3 is made up of 17 amino acids. V shed 1 base, J shed 6 bases, and the junction held 10 bases outside the gene matches. The CDR3 reads CASSLGAGGSRGNEQFF. The CDR3 DNA is TGTGCCAGCAGCTTAGGGGCGGGGGGGTCCCGAGGCAATGAGCAGTTCTTC. Supplemented by reference TRBV7-8 and TRBJ2-1, the full variable domain reads GAGVSQSPRYKVAKRGQDVALRCDPISGHVSLFWYQQALGQGPEFLTYFQNEAQLDKSGLPSDRFFAERPEGSVSTLKIQRTQQEDSAVYLCASSLGAGGSRGNEQFFGPGTRLTVL.

CDR3 in amino acids: CSAVAWRNEQFF. The CDR3 DNA follows: TGCAGTGCCGTGGCTTGGAGGAATGAGCAGTTCTTC. V gene TRBV20-1 combines with J gene TRBJ2-1; tentatively, D is TRBD2 (5 bases). V lost 6 bases to trimming and J lost 7 bases, with 13 bases between them. The CDR3 extends over 12 amino acids. Germline loops: CDR1 DFQATT, CDR2 SNEGSKA (reference sequence).

The rearrangement joins TRBV14 to TRBJ1-1, with D possibly matching TRBD1 (6 bases). From germline, CDR1 is SGHDN and CDR2 FVKESK. The CDR3 covers 13 residues. Trimming stripped 4 bases from V and 11 bases from J, with 17 bases between. This chain's CDR3 is CASSRTAAFGAFF. CDR3 bases: TGTGCCAGCAGCCGGACAGCCGCCTTCGGGGCTTTCTTT.

The chain couples TRBV3-1 to TRBJ2-1; no reliable D call. Germline CDR1 and CDR2: LGHDT and YNNKEL (reference sequence). V lost 4 bases, J lost 7 bases, and 17 bases lay in between. The CDR3 is made up of 15 amino acids. In DNA form, the CDR3 reads TGTGCCAGCAGCCTTACCGGCTCCTCCGATAATGAGCAGTTCTTC. As protein: CASSLTGSSDNEQFF.

V usage is TRBV12-3 or TRBV12-4 and J usage is TRBJ2-3; D ambiguous. V was pared by 6 bases and J by 8 bases, with 12 bases between. CDR3 length: 12 amino acids. CDR3 DNA sequence: TGTGCCAGCAGCCAAGGACCGGGTACGCAGTATTTT. Protein: CASSQGPGTQYF.

V usage is TRBV5-1 and J usage is TRBJ2-5, with 8 bases matching TRBD1. This CDR3 is 15 amino acids long. The V segment lost 0 bases and the J segment 1 base; nucleotides outside the gene matches: 2. Germline loops: CDR1 SGHRS, CDR2 YFSETQ. The CDR3: CASSLGGTGQETQYF. The DNA of the CDR3 is TGCGCCAGCAGCTTGGGAGGGACAGGCCAAGAGACCCAGTACTTC.

This clonotype was detected a few times. This rearrangement joins TRBV10-3 to TRBJ2-5; 8 bases map to TRBD1. Looked up from germline, CDR1 is ENHRY and CDR2 is SYGVKD. This CDR3 spans 13 amino acids. The trim removed 11 bases at V and 5 bases at J, leaving 10 bases unmatched. CDR3 nucleotide sequence: TGTGCCGCCAAAGACAGGGGTCGGGAGACCCAGTACTTC. Its translation: CAAKDRGRETQYF.

J is TRBJ1-2 and V is TRBV5-1, with 9 bases identical to TRBD1. This CDR3 comprises 14 residues. J was trimmed by 8 bases and V by 0 bases; bases with no gene match: 5. Germline lookup yields CDR1 SGHRS and CDR2 YFSETQ. DNA of the CDR3: TGCGCCAGCAGCTTGGGGGGACAGGGTTTCGGCTACACCTTC. It yields the protein CASSLGGQGFGYTF.

This clonotype has only a few counts. The chain carries TRBV3-1 and TRBJ2-3, with D possibly being TRBD2 (6 bases). Per the germline V gene, CDR1 is LGHDT and CDR2 is YNNKEL (reference sequence). Trimming took off 4 bases at V and 9 bases at J, with 17 bases between the two ends. This CDR3 is 14 amino acids long. CDR3: CASSPGTPVETQYF. In DNA, the CDR3 is TGTGCCAGCAGCCCCGGGACTCCGGTGGAAACGCAGTATTTT.

This clonotype was counted a few times. V gene TRBV12-3 or TRBV12-4 combines with J gene TRBJ2-7; 7 bases agree with TRBD2. After removal of 3 bases from V and 3 bases from J, the junction contained 5 bases not matched to a gene. The CDR3 is 14 amino acids. The chain's CDR3 is CASSFSSGFYEQYF. CDR3 coding DNA: TGTGCCAGCAGTTTCTCTAGCGGTTTCTACGAGCAGTACTTC.

In its sample, this clonotype was seen a few times. V is TRBV5-1 and J is TRBJ2-7; TRBD2 matches 8 bases. The CDR3 sequence is 15 residues long. V lost 0 bases to trimming and J lost 4 bases; unmatched junction nucleotides: 6. Germline V gene sequence: CDR1 SGHRS, CDR2 YFSETQ. The chain's CDR3 is CASSLASGSRYEQYF. CDR3 nucleotide sequence: TGCGCCAGCAGCTTGGCGAGCGGGAGTCGATACGAGCAGTACTTC.

This clonotype has just a few counts. The chain has TRBV7-2 and TRBJ1-6; possible D gene TRBD1, 5 bases. V was shortened by 7 bases and J by 7 bases, with 14 bases between the two germline ends. Germline V lookup: CDR1 SGHTA, CDR2 FQGNSA. The CDR3 contains 14 residues. CDR3 sequence (DNA): TGTGCCAGCAAATCCCCGGGGGGGAATTCACCCCTCCACTTT. It encodes CASKSPGGNSPLHF.

This clonotype was found a few times. This sequence joins TRBV7-2 and TRBJ2-4; 9 bases are shared with TRBD2. This CDR3 spans 14 amino acids. V trimming: 8 bases; J trimming: 1 base; junction bases outside the gene matches: 3. Looked up from germline, CDR1 is SGHTA and CDR2 is FQGNSA. CDR3 in amino acids: CASGSGGAKNIQYF. CDR3 bases: TGTGCCAGCGGAAGCGGGGGGGCCAAAAACATTCAGTACTTC.